This T cell receptor beta chain was identified in a study of OX40 agonist ivuxolimab in advanced cancers. The wider study: Six ivuxolimab dose levels, 0.01 to 10 mg/kg, were given intravenously every 2 weeks. Among those treated, three patients had partial responses, one with hepatocellular carcinoma and two with cutaneous melanoma. Study-level results: Also present in some nonresponders was a low level of normalized T-cell clonal expansion.

The CDR3 extends over 15 amino acids. The V gene end was trimmed by 5 bases and the J gene end by 7 bases; junction bases not matched to a gene: 12. Germline V gives CDR1 SEHNR, CDR2 FQNEAQ (reference sequence). Comment on this clone: Its cognate antigen is unknown.

The method was immunoSEQ multiplex PCR; TCRdb's version includes in-frame clones alone and lacks a portion of them. This table holds tens of thousands of clones, around nine tenths found once. The sampling schedule covered blood at baseline, cycle 4 day 1, and cycle 7 day 1. The TCR sequence derives from an adult with an advanced solid tumor such as melanoma, head and neck, liver or kidney cancer. The rearrangement joins TRBV7-9 to TRBJ2-7; 9 nucleotides match TRBD2. The sample in question was CD4+ or CD8+ T cells sorted from blood, obtained in a trial of the OX40 agonist ivuxolimab. The chain's CDR3 is CASSLTSGPLWEQYF. The CDR3 nucleotides read TGTGCCAGCAGCCTGACTAGCGGCCCCCTTTGGGAGCAGTACTTC.